This T cell receptor beta chain was documented in a study of lymphopenia after photon versus proton radiotherapy. The V segment lost 1 base and the J segment 0 bases; nucleotides outside the gene matches: 4. The CDR3 contains 16 residues. CDR1 SGHAT and CDR2 FQDESV come from the germline V gene (reference sequence). As concerns this clone: Antigen: not known.

The protocol was immunoSEQ multiplex PCR, while the TCRdb copy is restricted to in-frame clones and leaves out a portion. The sample includes fewer than 25,000 clones, around 89% of them seen just once. Overall study results and limits: Survival link was tested only in deceased patients; proton benefit remains a possibility.

The chain is built from TRBV11-1 and TRBJ1-1; 8 bases agree with TRBD1. The sequencing used peripheral blood, collected from a patient treated with proton-based radiotherapy. The receptor was derived from a man older than 75 with esophageal cancer. Here the CDR3 DNA reads TGTGCCAGCAGCTTAGTTATGGGACAGGTGAACACTGAAGCTTTCTTT. This sequence encodes CASSLVMGQVNTEAFF.